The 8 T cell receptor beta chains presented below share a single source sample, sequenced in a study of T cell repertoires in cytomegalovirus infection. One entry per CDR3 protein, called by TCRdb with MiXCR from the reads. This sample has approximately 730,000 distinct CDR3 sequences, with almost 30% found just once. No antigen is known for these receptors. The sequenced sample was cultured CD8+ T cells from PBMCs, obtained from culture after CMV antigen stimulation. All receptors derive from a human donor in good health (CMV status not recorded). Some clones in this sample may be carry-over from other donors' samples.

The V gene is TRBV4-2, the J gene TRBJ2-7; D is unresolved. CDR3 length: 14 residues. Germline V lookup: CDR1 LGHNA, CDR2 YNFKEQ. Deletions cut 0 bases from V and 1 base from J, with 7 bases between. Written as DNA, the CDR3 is TGTGCCAGCAGCCAAGAGGAGCGATCCTACGAGCAGTACTTC. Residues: CASSQEERSYEQYF.

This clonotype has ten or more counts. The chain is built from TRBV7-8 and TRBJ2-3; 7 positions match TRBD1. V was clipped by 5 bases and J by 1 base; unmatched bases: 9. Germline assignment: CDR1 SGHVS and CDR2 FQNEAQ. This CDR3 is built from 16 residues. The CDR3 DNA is TGTGCCAGCAGCACACGACAGGGACGGGGCACAGATACGCAGTATTTT. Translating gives CASSTRQGRGTDTQYF.

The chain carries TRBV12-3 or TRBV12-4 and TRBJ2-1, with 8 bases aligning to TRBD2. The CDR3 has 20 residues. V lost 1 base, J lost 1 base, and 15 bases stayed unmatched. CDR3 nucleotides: TGTGCCAGCAGTTTAGTCACGACCGGGGGGGGACAAAAATCCTACAATGAGCAGTTCTTC. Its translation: CASSLVTTGGGQKSYNEQFF.

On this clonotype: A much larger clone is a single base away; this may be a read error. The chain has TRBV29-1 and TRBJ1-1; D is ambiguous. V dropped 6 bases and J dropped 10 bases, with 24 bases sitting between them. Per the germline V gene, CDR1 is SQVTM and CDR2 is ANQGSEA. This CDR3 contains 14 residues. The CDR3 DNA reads TGCAGCGTCCCCTCCCCAACCGATCAAAAGGGAGCTTTCTTT. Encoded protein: CSVPSPTDQKGAFF.

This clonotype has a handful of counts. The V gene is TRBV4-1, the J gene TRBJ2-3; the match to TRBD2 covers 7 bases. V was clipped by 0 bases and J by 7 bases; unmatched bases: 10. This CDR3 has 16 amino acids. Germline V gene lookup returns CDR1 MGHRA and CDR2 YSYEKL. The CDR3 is CASSQDSSGPGNTQYF. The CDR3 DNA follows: TGCGCCAGCAGCCAAGACTCTAGCGGACCAGGGAATACGCAGTATTTT.

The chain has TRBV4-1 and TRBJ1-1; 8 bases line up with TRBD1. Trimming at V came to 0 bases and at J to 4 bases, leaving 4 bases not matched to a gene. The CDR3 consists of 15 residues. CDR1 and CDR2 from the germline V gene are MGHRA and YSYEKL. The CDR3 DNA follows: TGCGCCAGCAGCCAAGAGACAGGGGTTCGCACTGAAGCTTTCTTT. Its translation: CASSQETGVRTEAFF.

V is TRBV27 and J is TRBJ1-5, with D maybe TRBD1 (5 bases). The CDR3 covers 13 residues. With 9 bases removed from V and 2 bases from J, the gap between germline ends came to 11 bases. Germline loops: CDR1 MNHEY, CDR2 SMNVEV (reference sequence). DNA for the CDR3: TGTGCCAGTAGACAGCTAGGCAATCAGCCCCAGCATTTT. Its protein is CASRQLGNQPQHF.

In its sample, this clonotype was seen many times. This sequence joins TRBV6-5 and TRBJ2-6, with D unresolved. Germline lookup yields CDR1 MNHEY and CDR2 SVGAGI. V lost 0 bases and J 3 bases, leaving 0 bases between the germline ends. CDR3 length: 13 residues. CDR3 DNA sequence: TGTGCCAGCAGTTACTCTGGGGCCAACGTCCTGACTTTC. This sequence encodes CASSYSGANVLTF.